These 12 T cell receptor beta chains were all obtained from the same sample, sequenced in a study of blood T cell repertoires in COVID-19 (dated by TCRdb to 2020 to 2022). The library was prepared using the immunoSEQ multiplex PCR assay. TCRdb carries this immuneACCESS record with in-frame sequences only. Its versions omit some clonotypes, under half of them owing to an unresolved V gene in the studies checked, with the rest unexplained. The sample contains 200,000 to 300,000 clones, more than 65% of them found a single time. Under 2.5% of the sample goes to the ten largest clones. Sequencing was performed on peripheral blood. The receptors were sampled from a man aged 35-49 years who had recovered from COVID-19.

V gene TRBV5-1 combines with J gene TRBJ1-4; perhaps TRBD1 as D (6 bases). Germline CDR1 is SGHRS and CDR2 is YFSETQ. Deletions cut 3 bases from V and 0 bases from J, with 24 bases between. The CDR3 has 20 amino acids. CDR3 amino acids: CASSSPPWTDGVATNEKLFF. Here the CDR3 DNA reads TGCGCCAGCAGCTCCCCCCCCTGGACAGACGGAGTTGCAACTAATGAAAAACTGTTTTTT.

The genes are TRBV10-2 and TRBJ2-1; TRBD2 agrees at 9 bases. Germline V CDR1 and CDR2: WSHSY, SAAADI. Germline trimming cut 5 bases from V and 2 bases from J; bases unmatched to any gene: 7. This CDR3 spans 16 amino acids. CDR3 protein: CASSSGRGGPYNEQFF. The CDR3 DNA sequence: TGCGCCAGCAGTAGTGGGCGGGGGGGCCCCTACAATGAGCAGTTCTTC.

The chain has TRBV15 and TRBJ2-1; D is possibly TRBD1 (6 bases). The CDR3 spans 17 residues. Germline V gene data show CDR1 as LNHNV and CDR2 as YYDKDF (reference sequence). V gave up 0 bases and J gave up 0 bases, with 12 bases separating them. In DNA, the CDR3 is TGTGCCACCAGCAGAGATGGGACAAGCTACTCCTACAATGAGCAGTTCTTC. It is translated as CATSRDGTSYSYNEQFF.

J is TRBJ1-1 and V is TRBV4-1, with 7 bases identical to TRBD1. The CDR3 extends over 17 amino acids. The J segment lost 2 bases and the V segment lost 3 bases, leaving 12 bases of the junction unmatched. The germline gives CDR1 MGHRA, CDR2 YSYEKL. The CDR3 region is CASSQRSGTATNTEAFF. In DNA form, the CDR3 reads TGCGCCAGCAGCCAGCGCTCAGGGACAGCAACCAACACTGAAGCTTTCTTT.

The V call is TRBV19, the J call TRBJ1-5; the D gene is possibly TRBD1 (6 bases). The ends were cut back, 7 bases at V and 1 base at J, with 11 bases in the middle. Per germline, CDR1 LNHDA and CDR2 SQIVND (reference sequence). This CDR3 comprises 14 residues. The CDR3 nucleotides read TGTGCCAGTAAACAGGGTTTGAGCAATCAGCCCCAGCATTTT. This sequence encodes CASKQGLSNQPQHF.

The genes are TRBV14 and TRBJ2-7; 11 bases are a match to TRBD2. In germline, CDR1 is SGHDN, CDR2 FVKESK. Germline trimming cut 1 base from V and 6 bases from J; bases unmatched to any gene: 5. The CDR3 sequence is 15 residues long. The CDR3 sequence is CASSQGLAGMGEQYF. CDR3 coding DNA: TGTGCCAGCAGCCAAGGACTAGCGGGAATGGGCGAGCAGTACTTC.

The chain uses TRBV3-1 (or the pseudogene TRBV3-2) and TRBJ1-6; D is ambiguous. The CDR3 runs 18 residues. V was cut by 1 base and J by 3 bases, with 16 bases left in between. From germline, CDR1 is LGHDT and CDR2 YNNKEL (reference sequence). Here the CDR3 DNA reads TGTGCCAGCAGCCAAGTTTATCCGCGCACCGTCTATAATTCACCCCTCCACTTT. Its protein is CASSQVYPRTVYNSPLHF.

This sequence joins TRBV28 and TRBJ1-1; D is unresolved. Germline CDR1 and CDR2: MDHEN and SYDVKM. The CDR3 runs to 11 residues. Trimming pared 11 bases from V and 6 bases from J, leaving 13 bases between. CDR3 sequence reads: CAVVLGAEAFF. The CDR3 nucleotides are TGTGCCGTCGTCCTCGGGGCTGAAGCTTTCTTT.

CDR3 residues: CASSVRTGGEQYF. Written as DNA, the CDR3 is TGTGCCAGCAGCGTAAGGACAGGGGGCGAGCAGTACTTC. The gene calls are TRBV9 and TRBJ2-7; 10 positions agree with TRBD1. Germline CDR1 SGDLS, CDR2 YYNGEE. This CDR3 contains 13 residues. Trimming cost V 1 base and J 6 bases; bases outside gene matches: 1.

CDR3 coding DNA: TGTGCCAGCAGCTCCCAGCGGACTAGCGGTGCCGGGGAGCTGTTTTTT. It yields the protein CASSSQRTSGAGELFF. V usage is TRBV5-4 and J usage is TRBJ2-2, with TRBD2 identical over 10 bases. Looked up from germline, CDR1 is SGHNT and CDR2 is YYREEE (reference sequence). The CDR3 runs 16 residues. V shed 3 bases, J shed 6 bases, and the junction held 8 bases outside the gene matches. Full variable domain (rest looked up from reference TRBV5-4 and TRBJ2-2): ETGVTQSPTHLIKTRGQQVTLRCSSQSGHNTVSWYQQALGQGPQFIFQYYREEENGRGNFPPRFSGLQFPNYSSELNVNALELDDSALYLCASSSQRTSGAGELFFGEGSRLTVL.

J is TRBJ2-3 and V is TRBV7-2; D perhaps matches TRBD1 (6 bases). Germline V lookup: CDR1 SGHTA, CDR2 FQGNSA. This CDR3 contains 14 residues. V was pared by 5 bases and J by 2 bases, with 11 bases between. CDR3 sequence (DNA): TGTGCCAGCAGCCCCCAGGGGAACACAGATACGCAGTATTTT. It specifies CASSPQGNTDTQYF.

CDR3 residues: CASSLVDRGRQETQYF. The CDR3 DNA reads TGTGCCAGCAGCTTAGTTGACAGGGGGCGTCAAGAGACCCAGTACTTC. The rearrangement uses TRBV7-2 and TRBJ2-5, with 10 bases lining up with TRBD1. Germline assignment: CDR1 SGHTA and CDR2 FQGNSA. Trimming removed 1 base from V and 2 bases from J; junction bases left unmatched: 4. This CDR3 comprises 16 residues.